This T cell receptor beta chain comes out of a study of shared clonotypes between healthy human individuals. The sample holds one count of this clone. Additional DNA sequences in this sample encode the identical CDR3. This CDR3 spans 11 amino acids. Trimming cost V 3 bases and J 2 bases, with 0 bases left between them. Germline lookup yields CDR1 SGHDN and CDR2 FVKESK. In the original analysis: Sequence data from immunoSEQ were junction-only and lacked quality scores; consequently, filtering differed. Profiled with immunoSEQ multiplex PCR; TCRdb holds only in-frame clones, not every one. D and trimming come from the DNA, and the V and J calls and clone size come from that table. Altogether 850,000 to 1,200,000 clones are present, about 75% being singletons, with the ten largest covering 1.4% to 1.5%.

The sequenced sample consisted of memory CD4+ T cells sorted from blood. Subset meaning: CD45RA-negative fraction. V and J are TRBV14 and TRBJ2-3; no clear D gene. The clonotype comes from a man younger than 35 in good health. The CDR3 reads CASSHTDTQYF. The CDR3 DNA reads TGTGCCAGCAGCCACACAGATACGCAGTATTTT.